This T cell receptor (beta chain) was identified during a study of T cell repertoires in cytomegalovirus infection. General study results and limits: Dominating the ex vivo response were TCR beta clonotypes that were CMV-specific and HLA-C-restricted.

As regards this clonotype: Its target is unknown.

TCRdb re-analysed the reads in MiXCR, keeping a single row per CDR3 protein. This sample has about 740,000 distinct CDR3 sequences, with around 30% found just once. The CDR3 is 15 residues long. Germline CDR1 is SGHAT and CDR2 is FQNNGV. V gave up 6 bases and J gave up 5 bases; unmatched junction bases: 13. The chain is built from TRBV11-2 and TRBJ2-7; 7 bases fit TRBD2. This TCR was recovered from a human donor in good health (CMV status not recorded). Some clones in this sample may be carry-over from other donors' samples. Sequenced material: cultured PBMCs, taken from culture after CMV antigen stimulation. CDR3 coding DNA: TGTGCCAGCAGATTTAGCGGGCTAGCGATCCACGAGCAGTACTTC. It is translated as CASRFSGLAIHEQYF. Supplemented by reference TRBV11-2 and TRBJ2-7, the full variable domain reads EAGVAQSPRYKIIEKRQSVAFWCNPISGHATLYWYQQILGQGPKLLIQFQNNGVVDDSQLPKDRFSAERLKGVDSTLKIQPAKLEDSAVYLCASRFSGLAIHEQYFGPGTRLTVT.